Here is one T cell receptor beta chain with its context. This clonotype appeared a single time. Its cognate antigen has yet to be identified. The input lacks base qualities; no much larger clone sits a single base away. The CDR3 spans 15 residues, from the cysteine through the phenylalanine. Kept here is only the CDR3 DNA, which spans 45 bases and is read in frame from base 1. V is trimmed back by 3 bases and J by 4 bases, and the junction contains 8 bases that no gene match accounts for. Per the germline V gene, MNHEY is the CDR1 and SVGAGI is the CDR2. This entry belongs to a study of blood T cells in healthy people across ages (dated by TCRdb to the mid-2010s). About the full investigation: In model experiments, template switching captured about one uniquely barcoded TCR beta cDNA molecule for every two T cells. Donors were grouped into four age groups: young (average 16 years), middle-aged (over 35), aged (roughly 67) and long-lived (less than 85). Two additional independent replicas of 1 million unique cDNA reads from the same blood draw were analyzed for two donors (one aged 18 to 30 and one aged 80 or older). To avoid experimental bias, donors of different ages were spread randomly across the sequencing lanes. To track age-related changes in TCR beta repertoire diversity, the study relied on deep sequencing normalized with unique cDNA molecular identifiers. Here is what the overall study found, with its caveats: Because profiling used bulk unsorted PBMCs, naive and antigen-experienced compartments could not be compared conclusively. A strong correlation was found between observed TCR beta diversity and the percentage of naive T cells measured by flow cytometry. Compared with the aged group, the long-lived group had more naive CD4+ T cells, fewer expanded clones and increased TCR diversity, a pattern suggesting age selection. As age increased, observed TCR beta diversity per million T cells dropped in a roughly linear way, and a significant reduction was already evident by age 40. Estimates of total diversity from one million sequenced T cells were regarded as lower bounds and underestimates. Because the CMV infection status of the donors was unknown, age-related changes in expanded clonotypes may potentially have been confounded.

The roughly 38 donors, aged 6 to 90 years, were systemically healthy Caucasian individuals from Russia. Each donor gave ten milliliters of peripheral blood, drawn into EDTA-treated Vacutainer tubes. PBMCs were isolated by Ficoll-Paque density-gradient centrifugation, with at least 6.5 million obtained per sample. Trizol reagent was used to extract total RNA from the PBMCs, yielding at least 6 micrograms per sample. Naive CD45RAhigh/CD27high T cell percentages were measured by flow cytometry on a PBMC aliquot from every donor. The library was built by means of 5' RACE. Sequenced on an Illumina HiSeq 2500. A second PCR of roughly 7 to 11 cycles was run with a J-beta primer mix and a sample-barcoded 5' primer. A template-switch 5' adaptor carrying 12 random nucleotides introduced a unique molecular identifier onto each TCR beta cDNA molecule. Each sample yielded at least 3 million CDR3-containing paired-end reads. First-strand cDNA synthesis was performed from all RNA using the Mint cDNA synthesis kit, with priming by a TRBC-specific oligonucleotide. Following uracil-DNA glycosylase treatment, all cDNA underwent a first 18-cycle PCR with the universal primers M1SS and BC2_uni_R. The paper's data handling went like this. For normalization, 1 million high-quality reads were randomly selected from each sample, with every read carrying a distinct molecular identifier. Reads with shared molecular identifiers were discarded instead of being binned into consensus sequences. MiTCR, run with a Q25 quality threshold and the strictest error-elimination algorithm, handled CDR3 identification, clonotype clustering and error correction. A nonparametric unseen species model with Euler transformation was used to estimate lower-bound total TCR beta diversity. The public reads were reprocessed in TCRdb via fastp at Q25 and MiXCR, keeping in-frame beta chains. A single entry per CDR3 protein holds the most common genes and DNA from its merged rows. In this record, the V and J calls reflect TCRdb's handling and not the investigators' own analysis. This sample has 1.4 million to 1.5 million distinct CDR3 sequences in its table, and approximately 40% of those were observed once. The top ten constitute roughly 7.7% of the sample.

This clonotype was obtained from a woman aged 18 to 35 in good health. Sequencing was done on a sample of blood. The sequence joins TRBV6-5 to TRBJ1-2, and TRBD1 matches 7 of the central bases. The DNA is TGTGCCAGCAGTTATGTAGGGGGCAATTCCTATGGCTACACCTTC. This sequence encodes CASSYVGGNSYGYTF.